These 13 T cell receptor beta chains share one sample of origin, sequenced in a study of blood T cell repertoires in COVID-19. Assay used: immunoSEQ multiplex PCR; TCRdb lists only in-frame clones, some missing. The sample includes about 160,000 clones, over 85% of them seen just once. Sequenced material: peripheral blood. The source of these receptors is a woman in her forties or fifties with acute or convalescent COVID-19.

The J gene is TRBJ2-7, the V gene TRBV19; D possibly corresponds to TRBD1 (6 bases). The V gene lost 1 base and the J gene lost 2 bases, with 12 bases spanning the gap. The CDR3 is 15 amino acids. Germline CDR1 is LNHDA and CDR2 is SQIVND (reference sequence). As DNA, the CDR3 is TGTGCCAGTAGTATAGGGCAGGGGTCCGCCTACGAGCAGTACTTC. This sequence encodes CASSIGQGSAYEQYF.

The CDR3 sequence: CATMDRNTGKLFF. CDR3 coding DNA: TGTGCTACTATGGACAGGAACACGGGAAAACTGTTTTTT. This sequence joins TRBV6-5 and TRBJ1-4; 7 positions agree with TRBD1. The CDR3 loop spans 13 amino acids. CDR1 and CDR2 (germline): MNHEY, SVGAGI.

This sequence joins TRBV2 and TRBJ1-1; D uncertain. This CDR3 contains 11 residues. Trimming removed 2 bases from V and 10 bases from J, with 8 bases in between. Germline CDR1 is SNHLY and CDR2 is FYNNEI. This CDR3 is CASSESSGAFF. CDR3 DNA sequence: TGTGCCAGCAGTGAAAGTTCGGGAGCTTTCTTT.

This chain connects TRBV2 to TRBJ2-1, with D possibly TRBD1 on 6 matching bases. The ends were cut back, 6 bases at V and 9 bases at J, with 15 bases in the middle. Germline values: CDR1 SNHLY, CDR2 FYNNEI. The CDR3 sequence is 13 residues long. CDR3 residues: CASSVDRGSEQFF. The CDR3 region has the DNA TGTGCCAGCAGCGTCGATAGGGGGAGTGAGCAGTTCTTC.

The CDR3 sequence is CASSLSVGTSFYEQYF. The CDR3 DNA is TGTGCCAGCAGTTTATCTGTCGGGACTAGCTTTTACGAGCAGTACTTC. V usage is TRBV27 and J usage is TRBJ2-7, with TRBD2 matching 9 bases. V shed 0 bases, J shed 4 bases, and the junction held 7 bases outside the gene matches. Germline V gene lookup returns CDR1 MNHEY and CDR2 SMNVEV (reference sequence). The CDR3 consists of 16 residues.

J is TRBJ2-1 and V is TRBV27, with 8 bases that match TRBD1. Germline-derived CDR1 and CDR2 are MNHEY and SMNVEV (reference sequence). J gave up 1 base and V 5 bases, and 13 bases lay outside the gene matches. The CDR3 length is 18 residues. CDR3 nucleotides: TGTGCCAGCAGTACCCCCCTGACAGGGGAAGGGTCCTACAATGAGCAGTTCTTC. Translation: CASSTPLTGEGSYNEQFF.

This chain joins TRBV3-1 (or the pseudogene TRBV3-2) and TRBJ1-2, with TRBD1 identical over 7 bases. The J segment lost 7 bases and the V segment lost 1 base, leaving 9 bases of the junction unmatched. Germline V gives CDR1 LGHDT, CDR2 YNNKEL (reference sequence). The CDR3 length is 15 residues. Here the CDR3 DNA reads TGTGCCAGCAGCCAAGCTAACCCCTACAGGGGTGGCTACACCTTC. Translating gives CASSQANPYRGGYTF.

The J gene is TRBJ1-2, the V gene TRBV6-5, with D perhaps matching TRBD1 (6 bases). The CDR3 totals 14 residues. V was cut by 0 bases and J by 6 bases, with 11 bases left in between. Germline V lookup: CDR1 MNHEY, CDR2 SVGAGI. CDR3 sequence: CASSYSGGPDGYTF. CDR3 DNA sequence: TGTGCCAGCAGTTACTCGGGGGGGCCCGATGGCTACACCTTC.

The chain combines TRBV19 with TRBJ1-4; no clear D. V dropped 1 base and J dropped 3 bases, with 6 bases sitting between them. The CDR3 is 14 amino acids. Germline V lookup: CDR1 LNHDA, CDR2 SQIVND (reference sequence). The CDR3 reads CASSIGLANEKLFF. The CDR3 bases are TGTGCCAGTAGTATAGGGCTGGCTAATGAAAAACTGTTTTTT.

The chain is built from TRBV5-1 and TRBJ1-1; TRBD1 might be the D (5 bases). The V gene's germline CDR1 is SGHRS and CDR2 YFSETQ. The CDR3 has 12 residues. V lost 4 bases to trimming and J lost 5 bases, with 9 bases between them. In DNA form, the CDR3 reads TGCGCCAGCAGCCCGGGGGGGACTGAAGCTTTCTTT. Its protein product is CASSPGGTEAFF.

The CDR3 sequence is CASSQEDRGSQPQHF. The CDR3 DNA is TGCGCCAGCAGCCAAGAGGACAGGGGGAGTCAGCCCCAGCATTTT. The chain is built from TRBV4-1 and TRBJ1-5, with TRBD1 matching 10 bases. Germline lookup yields CDR1 MGHRA and CDR2 YSYEKL. The CDR3 runs 15 residues. The V segment lost 0 bases and the J segment 6 bases; nucleotides outside the gene matches: 2.

This chain connects TRBV30 to TRBJ1-2; 9 nucleotides line up with TRBD1. The CDR3 length is 16 residues. CDR1 GTSNPN and CDR2 SVGIG come from the germline V gene (reference sequence). J lost 6 bases, V lost 7 bases, and 18 bases had no gene match. This chain's CDR3 is CAFQTGTGPGDDGYTF. The CDR3 bases are TGTGCCTTCCAAACCGGGACAGGGCCCGGGGATGATGGCTACACCTTC.

The CDR3 DNA reads as TGCAGCGTTGCGGAGAGAAATGAGCAGTTCTTC. It yields the protein CSVAERNEQFF. The V and J genes are TRBV29-1 and TRBJ2-1; D gene ambiguous. Germline loops: CDR1 SQVTM, CDR2 ANQGSEA. V dropped 4 bases and J dropped 7 bases, with 8 bases sitting between them. The CDR3 runs 11 residues.